These 6 T cell receptor beta chains came from one sample sequenced in a study of blood T cell repertoires in COVID-19. Generated by immunoSEQ multiplex PCR, the TCRdb table keeps only in-frame clones and is missing some. The data hold 310,000 or so clones, with about 90% observed a single time. Source material: peripheral blood. These receptors were collected from a woman aged 45-65 years who had recovered from COVID-19.

The genes are TRBV3-1 (or the pseudogene TRBV3-2) and TRBJ2-4; TRBD2 might be the D (6 bases). The CDR3 contains 17 residues. Deletions cut 3 bases from V and 0 bases from J, with 15 bases between. Germline V lookup: CDR1 LGHDT, CDR2 YNNKEL (reference sequence). CDR3 amino acids: CASSHRRDYLAKNIQYF. The DNA for the CDR3 is TGTGCCAGCAGCCATCGGCGGGATTACCTAGCCAAAAACATTCAGTACTTC.

This chain connects TRBV3-1 (or the pseudogene TRBV3-2) to TRBJ2-1; 8 bases agree with TRBD2. CDR1 and CDR2 from the germline V gene are LGHDT and YNNKEL (reference sequence). The CDR3 spans 15 residues. Losses at the gene ends were 1 base for V and 10 bases for J; bases not matched to a gene: 9. CDR3 DNA sequence: TGTGCCAGCAGCCAAGGCGGACTAGCTTTTCACGAGCAGTTCTTC. Translating gives CASSQGGLAFHEQFF.

J is TRBJ2-7 and V is TRBV18; TRBD1 matches at 8 bases. The CDR3 spans 15 residues. V shed 4 bases, J shed 0 bases, and the junction held 5 bases outside the gene matches. Germline CDR1 and CDR2: KGHSH and LQKENI. CDR3 amino acids: CASSLSGTGSYEQYF. The DNA for the CDR3 is TGTGCCAGCTCACTCTCCGGGACAGGCTCCTACGAGCAGTACTTC.

As concerns this clone: The same CDR3 can be traced to other DNA sequences in this sample. The chain is built from TRBV5-8 and TRBJ1-2; D ambiguous. The CDR3 contains 12 residues. The V gene's germline CDR1 is SGHTS and CDR2 YDEGEE. V shed 0 bases and J shed 5 bases, with 5 bases lying between them. CDR3 region: CASSLDGYGYTF. The CDR3 region has the DNA TGTGCCAGCAGCTTGGACGGTTATGGCTACACCTTC. The complete variable domain, with remaining parts taken from reference TRBV5-8 and TRBJ1-2, reads EAGVTQSPTHLIKTRGQQATLRCSPISGHTSVYWYQQALGLGLQFLLWYDEGEERNRGNFPPRFSGRQFPNYSSELNVNALELEDSALYLCASSLDGYGYTFGSGTRLTVV.

The chain carries TRBV3-1 (or the pseudogene TRBV3-2) and TRBJ1-1; 10 nucleotides line up with TRBD1. The CDR3 extends over 15 amino acids. V gave up 0 bases and J gave up 12 bases; unmatched junction bases: 10. Germline-derived CDR1 and CDR2 are LGHDT and YNNKEL (reference sequence). For the CDR3, the DNA is TGTGCCAGCAGCCAAGACCGCCGGGACAGGGGAGGATCTTTCTTT. It yields the protein CASSQDRRDRGGSFF.

The gene calls are TRBV7-2 and TRBJ2-3, with TRBD2 matching 7 bases. The CDR3 sequence is 16 residues long. V shed 5 bases, J shed 2 bases, and the junction held 10 bases outside the gene matches. Germline values: CDR1 SGHTA, CDR2 FQGNSA. The CDR3 spells CASSRSVGGITDTQYF. CDR3 sequence (DNA): TGTGCCAGCAGCCGGAGCGTCGGGGGGATCACAGATACGCAGTATTTT.